This T cell receptor beta chain was recovered during a study of chemoradiotherapy in HPV16-positive cancers. Overall study context: Candidate HPV-specific clones and shared TCR motifs came from two HPV16-positive patients.

Study outcomes and limitations: In HPV16-positive patients, HPV-responsive T-cell expansion tracked better recurrence-free survival. Candidate HPV-specific clones and E7-related TCR motifs grew in tumor during treatment.

TCRdb's table, derived via immunoSEQ multiplex PCR, lists solely in-frame clones and lacks some. The repertoire holds about 66,000 clones, with roughly 90% as singletons. CDR1 is SGHDT and CDR2 is YYEEEE in the germline V gene. The length of the CDR3 is 15 residues. J lost 7 bases, V lost 4 bases, and 12 bases had no gene match. Samples were taken several times over chemoradiotherapy. Only one count was recorded for this clone. Its matching antigen is unknown. The TCR sequence derives from a human donor with HPV-associated anogenital cancer. This chain connects TRBV5-6 to TRBJ2-7, with TRBD2 identical over 9 bases. The sequences come from blood, collected from a patient who underwent chemoradiotherapy. The CDR3 coding sequence is TGTGCCAGCAGCACCTTAGCGGGAGCCCCTCAGGAGCAGTACTTC. Residues: CASSTLAGAPQEQYF. Variable domain in full (rest from reference TRBV5-6 and TRBJ2-7): DAGVTQSPTHLIKTRGQQVTLRCSPKSGHDTVSWYQQALGQGPQFIFQYYEEEERQRGNFPDRFSGHQFPNYSSELNVNALLLGDSALYLCASSTLAGAPQEQYFGPGTRLTVT.